This T cell receptor beta chain was captured by sequencing in a study of T cells after yellow fever vaccination. Across the whole study: Fractions of low cell number were prepared using SMART-Seq v4 Ultra Low Input. Study-level points and caveats: Though it reached lower strength, the secondary response hit its peak faster, day 5 versus 15.

V lost 1 base, J lost 3 bases, and 13 bases lay in between. CDR3 length equals 15 residues. CDR1 is LGHNA and CDR2 is YSLEER in the germline V gene. As TCR cDNA was made by 5'RACE template switching, a universal primer site and UMIs were added. TCRdb re-analysed the 5' RACE reads in MiXCR, keeping a single row per CDR3 protein. The sample comprises some 63,000 distinct CDR3 sequences, about 7.8% of which are singletons, and around 34% rests with the top ten. There are many counts of this clonotype. Its antigen is undetermined. The rearrangement joins TRBV4-3 to TRBJ2-7, with a weak D call TRBD2 (5 bases). The sequencing used CD8+ T cells sorted from PBMCs, collected 15 days after the yellow fever booster vaccination. The origin of this receptor is a man aged 25 to 40 who received the YFV17D yellow fever vaccine. CDR3 sequence reads: CASSQGKGGGYEQYF. As DNA, the CDR3 is TGCGCCAGCAGCCAAGGAAAGGGCGGAGGCTACGAGCAGTACTTC.